Each of the 27 T cell receptor beta chains below was sequenced from the same sample in a study of CD8 T cells in Susac syndrome. An input of 0.5 to 1 ug of RNA was subjected to reverse transcription using random hexamers. TCRdb used MiXCR to reprocess the immunoSEQ multiplex PCR reads, holding one entry per CDR3 protein. The repertoire holds 150,000 to 200,000 distinct CDR3 sequences, with about 95% as singletons. Sequencing input: CD4+ T cells from PBMCs. The receptors shown here come from a human donor in good health.

The gene calls are TRBV27 and TRBJ2-1, with D perhaps matching TRBD1 or TRBD2 (5 bases each). CDR3 length: 13 amino acids. V was shortened by 6 bases and J by 5 bases, with 11 bases between the two germline ends. Germline V lookup: CDR1 MNHEY, CDR2 SMNVEV (reference sequence). The CDR3 nucleotides read TGTGCCAGCAGAACCCGGGACCACAATGAGCAGTTCTTC. Translation: CASRTRDHNEQFF.

The chain joins TRBV12-3 or TRBV12-4 to TRBJ2-7; the D is unclear. This CDR3 is 16 amino acids long. V lost 5 bases to trimming and J lost 4 bases, with 21 bases between them. In DNA form, the CDR3 reads TGTGCCAGCAGTCCCCAATTCCGGAGCCCTTCGTACGAGCAGTACTTC. As protein: CASSPQFRSPSYEQYF.

The chain has TRBV28 and TRBJ2-2; tentative D call: TRBD2 (7 bases). Germline CDR1 is MDHEN and CDR2 is SYDVKM. Trimming removed 5 bases at V and 5 bases at J, with 24 bases between. The CDR3 totals 18 residues. The CDR3 is CASSERGVGGSWTGELFF. CDR3 nucleotide sequence: TGTGCCAGCAGTGAAAGGGGGGTTGGCGGGAGTTGGACCGGGGAGCTGTTTTTT.

The chain joins TRBV28 to TRBJ1-2; D is unresolved. CDR1 is MDHEN, CDR2 SYDVKM, per germline. With 4 bases removed from V and 0 bases from J, the gap between germline ends came to 6 bases. This CDR3 spans 13 amino acids. The CDR3 spells CASSSVPNYGYTF. The CDR3 DNA reads as TGTGCCAGCAGTTCCGTTCCTAACTATGGCTACACCTTC.

The chain employs TRBV7-9 and TRBJ2-3; either TRBD1 or TRBD2 may supply D (5 bases each). Germline values: CDR1 SEHNR, CDR2 FQNEAQ (reference sequence). The CDR3 is made up of 15 amino acids. Trimming pared 5 bases from V and 6 bases from J, leaving 18 bases between. The DNA of the CDR3 is TGTGCCAGCAGCCCTGGGACCTGGGCAGAGGATACGCAGTATTTT. Amino acid sequence: CASSPGTWAEDTQYF.

The V call is TRBV12-3 or TRBV12-4, the J call TRBJ1-2; D ambiguous. Between the trimmed V and J ends, which lost 5 bases and 4 bases, there was a span of 11 bases. The CDR3 totals 13 residues. The CDR3 DNA sequence: TGTGCCAGCAGTCCGCCCGGTCCCTATGGCTACACCTTC. Translated: CASSPPGPYGYTF.

The gene calls are TRBV24-1 and TRBJ2-1; 8 nucleotides agree with TRBD2. This CDR3 has 13 residues. Germline lookup yields CDR1 KGHDR and CDR2 SFDVKD. With 9 bases clipped from V and 8 bases from J, the junction kept 8 bases outside the gene matches. The CDR3 sequence: CATQGAGVDEQFF. The CDR3 DNA sequence: TGTGCCACCCAAGGAGCGGGAGTTGATGAGCAGTTCTTC.

The chain has TRBV9 and TRBJ2-7; unclear D gene. In germline, CDR1 is SGDLS, CDR2 YYNGEE. Trimming removed 0 bases at V and 0 bases at J, with 7 bases between. This CDR3 region has 14 residues. CDR3 nucleotide sequence: TGTGCCAGCAGCGTAGATTACGGCTCCTACGAGCAGTACTTC. Translation: CASSVDYGSYEQYF.

The chain has TRBV29-1 and TRBJ2-7, with 7 bases that match TRBD2. CDR1 is SQVTM, CDR2 ANQGSEA, per germline. V dropped 4 bases and J dropped 5; count of bases not matched to a gene: 11. This CDR3 is built from 14 residues. The CDR3 region is CSVAAAGRRNEQYF. CDR3 DNA sequence: TGCAGCGTTGCGGCAGCGGGGCGCAGGAACGAGCAGTACTTC.

V is TRBV20-1 and J is TRBJ2-7; 8 nucleotides line up with TRBD2. Trimming cost V 1 base and J 3 bases; bases outside gene matches: 8. The CDR3 has 15 amino acids. Germline values: CDR1 DFQATT, CDR2 SNEGSKA (reference sequence). The CDR3 sequence is CSARVRGLVRYEQYF. As DNA, the CDR3 is TGCAGTGCTAGAGTACGGGGACTAGTCCGCTACGAGCAGTACTTC.

This clonotype occurred once. This chain connects TRBV29-1 to TRBJ2-3; 7 positions agree with TRBD1. The germline gives CDR1 SQVTM, CDR2 ANQGSEA. The ends lost 7 bases at V and 3 bases at J; junction bases unmatched: 4. The CDR3 has 12 amino acids. CDR3 DNA sequence: TGCAGCGCGCTACAGGGGACAGATACGCAGTATTTT. Translation: CSALQGTDTQYF.

This chain joins TRBV27 and TRBJ2-5; unclear D gene. V was shortened by 3 bases and J by 7 bases, with 15 bases between the two germline ends. Germline V gene lookup returns CDR1 MNHEY and CDR2 SMNVEV (reference sequence). The CDR3 spans 14 residues. CDR3 sequence reads: CASSFSAGRGTQYF. CDR3 DNA: TGTGCCAGCAGTTTTAGTGCAGGCCGAGGGACCCAGTACTTC.

The chain has TRBV6-4 and TRBJ1-1, with unresolved D. The CDR3 has 13 amino acids. Per the germline V gene, CDR1 is MRHNA and CDR2 is SNTAGT. V was cut by 5 bases and J by 1 base, with 8 bases left in between. This CDR3 is CASSSAPNTEAFF. The CDR3 bases are TGTGCCAGCAGTTCTGCCCCGAACACTGAAGCTTTCTTT.

This chain links TRBV29-1 with TRBJ2-5, with D hard to call. V was pared by 6 bases and J by 5 bases, with 13 bases between. CDR1 SQVTM and CDR2 ANQGSEA come from the germline V gene. The CDR3 is 12 amino acids. The CDR3 protein is CSVLQASETQYF. The CDR3 bases are TGCAGCGTCCTCCAGGCCTCGGAGACCCAGTACTTC.

The chain is built from TRBV7-2 and TRBJ1-1; 7 nucleotides match TRBD1. V was pared by 0 bases and J by 1 base, with 2 bases of the junction left unmatched. The CDR3 has 15 amino acids. The V gene's germline CDR1 is SGHTA and CDR2 FQGNSA. The CDR3 nucleotides are TGTGCCAGCAGCTTAGCGGACAGGAGGAACACTGAAGCTTTCTTT. Its translation is CASSLADRRNTEAFF.

The gene calls are TRBV29-1 and TRBJ2-6; D gene uncertain. Germline CDR1 SQVTM, CDR2 ANQGSEA. The V gene lost 5 bases and the J gene lost 0 bases, with 5 bases spanning the gap. This CDR3 region has 13 residues. In DNA, the CDR3 is TGCAGCGTTCGGCCCTCTGGGGCCAACGTCCTGACTTTC. Amino acid sequence: CSVRPSGANVLTF.

This clonotype was recorded once. This chain joins TRBV20-1 and TRBJ2-7, with 9 positions matching TRBD2. The CDR3 consists of 13 residues. Germline V gene data show CDR1 as DFQATT and CDR2 as SNEGSKA (reference sequence). Unmatched junction bases numbered 4, after V lost 4 bases and J lost 3 bases. CDR3 amino acids: CSAKGLALYEQYF. Written as DNA, the CDR3 is TGCAGTGCTAAGGGACTAGCCCTCTACGAGCAGTACTTC.

This clonotype was recorded only once. V gene TRBV5-1 combines with J gene TRBJ2-5; 7 bases match TRBD2. The CDR3 is 14 residues long. J lost 5 bases, V lost 5 bases, and 9 bases had no gene match. The germline V gene encodes CDR1 SGHRS and CDR2 YFSETQ. CDR3 amino acids: CASSRTGGRETQYF. CDR3 nucleotide sequence: TGCGCCAGCAGTAGAACGGGAGGACGGGAGACCCAGTACTTC.

The chain uses TRBV30 and TRBJ2-3; 8 nucleotides match TRBD1. The V and J ends lost 6 bases and 8 bases, in that order; junction bases with no gene match: 7. CDR3 length: 12 residues. CDR1 GTSNPN and CDR2 SVGIG come from the germline V gene (reference sequence). The CDR3 DNA reads as TGTGCCTGTAGACAAGGACAGGGTACGCAGTATTTT. This encodes CACRQGQGTQYF.

This chain joins TRBV20-1 and TRBJ2-1; 13 positions agree with TRBD2. The J segment lost 4 bases and the V segment lost 6 bases, leaving 3 bases of the junction unmatched. CDR3 length: 14 residues. The germline CDR1 and CDR2 sequences are DFQATT and SNEGSKA (reference sequence). CDR3 in amino acids: CSALGLAGYNEQFF. The CDR3 DNA is TGCAGTGCGCTGGGACTAGCGGGATACAATGAGCAGTTCTTC.

Remarks on this clonotype: An end of the junction differs from the germline gene, which may be a read error. CDR3 nucleotide sequence: TGTGCCAGCAGCTTAGGACCGAACACCGGGGAGCTGTTTTTT. Residues: CASSLGPNTGELFF. The V call is TRBV5-1, the J call TRBJ2-2; the D is unclear. This CDR3 has 14 amino acids. The germline V gene encodes CDR1 SGHRS and CDR2 YFSETQ.

In DNA form, the CDR3 reads TGTGCCAGCAGCCAGGGGACTAGCTCTAAGTACTTC. Amino acid sequence: CASSQGTSSKYF. This sequence joins TRBV3-1 and TRBJ2-7; the match to TRBD2 covers 9 bases. The germline gives CDR1 LGHDT, CDR2 YNNKEL (reference sequence). J was trimmed by 11 bases and V by 3 bases; bases with no gene match: 5. The length of the CDR3 is 12 residues.

The rearrangement uses TRBV20-1 and TRBJ1-2; D is undetermined. Germline V gene sequence: CDR1 DFQATT, CDR2 SNEGSKA (reference sequence). V was trimmed by 3 bases and J by 2 bases, leaving 7 bases between them. The CDR3 sequence is 12 residues long. CDR3 sequence: CSASTVNYGYTF. CDR3 DNA sequence: TGCAGTGCTAGTACTGTGAACTATGGCTACACCTTC.

This rearrangement joins TRBV7-3 to TRBJ2-3; D might be TRBD2 (6 bases). With 1 base removed from V and 0 bases from J, the gap between germline ends came to 11 bases. This CDR3 is built from 16 residues. Germline CDR1 and CDR2: SGHTA and FQGTGA. CDR3 nucleotide sequence: TGTGCCAGCAGCTTAAAACGGGAGTGGAGCACAGATACGCAGTATTTT. Amino acids: CASSLKREWSTDTQYF.

V and J are TRBV5-1 and TRBJ2-5, with 12 bases that match TRBD2. Trimming took 4 bases from V and 5 from J; bases not matched to a gene: 6. The CDR3 has 15 residues. CDR1 is SGHRS, CDR2 YFSETQ, per germline. CDR3 nucleotides: TGCGCCAGCAGCCCGGCCGGGACTAGCGGGGAGACCCAGTACTTC. Its translation: CASSPAGTSGETQYF.

This chain joins TRBV4-1 and TRBJ2-1, with TRBD1 matching 7 bases. CDR3 length: 14 residues. Trimming removed 2 bases from V and 4 bases from J; junction bases left unmatched: 2. The germline V gene encodes CDR1 MGHRA and CDR2 YSYEKL. The CDR3 loop reads CASSQLTGYNEQFF. Written as DNA, the CDR3 is TGCGCCAGCAGCCAACTGACAGGGTACAATGAGCAGTTCTTC.

The CDR3 DNA is TGTGCCAGCAGCTTAGGGGGACAGGGGCTTGCCAGTGGCTACACCTTC. It codes for CASSLGGQGLASGYTF. This chain joins TRBV7-9 and TRBJ1-2; 10 bases are shared with TRBD1. In germline, CDR1 is SEHNR, CDR2 FQNEAQ (reference sequence). The CDR3 extends over 16 amino acids. V was clipped by 1 base and J by 7 bases; unmatched bases: 9.